This TCR beta chain was sequenced in a study of blood T cell repertoires in COVID-19. Study summary: From T cells, B-cell-depleted T cells, or PBMCs came the material, which was cDNA or gDNA.

Authors' processing steps: Amplification of reference gene primers was used by the study to estimate nucleated cell counts. Here immunoSEQ multiplex PCR was the method, and the copy in TCRdb shows in-frame clones only, minus some. V and J calls and clone size follow that table, whereas D and trimming were derived from the DNA. This table holds tens of thousands of clones, more than 70% found once. Germline loops: CDR1 LGHNA, CDR2 YNFKEQ. V lost 4 bases and J lost 8, with 15 bases in between. The CDR3 extends over 14 amino acids. V gene TRBV4-2 combines with J gene TRBJ2-1; a possible D gene is TRBD2 (6 bases). Material: peripheral blood. The TCR was taken from a human donor in a cohort sampled during active COVID-19. The CDR3 loop is CASSLNPGEDEQFF. DNA of the CDR3: TGTGCCAGCAGCCTAAACCCGGGGGAAGATGAGCAGTTCTTC.